Reported below is one T cell receptor (beta chain). Its antigen remains unidentified. There are no base qualities to consult, and no much larger clone falls within one base. For CDR1 and CDR2, the germline V gene lists SGHVS and FQNEAQ. The CDR3 numbers 14 residues from cysteine through phenylalanine. CDR3 DNA is the only sequence kept; it has 42 bases, read in frame from the first base. V and J are truncated by 2 bases and 4 bases respectively, leaving an intervening sequence of 12 bases. The sample originates from a study of cytomegalovirus exposure and HLA in healthy donors (dated by TCRdb to 2016 to 2017). With regard to the full study: A later analysis indicated that the roughly 130 validation repertoires were generated on the platform also employed for the approximately 690 repertoires of the first cohort. To predict cytomegalovirus infection status, the study combined high-throughput TCR immunosequencing, statistical association of individual TCRs with disease status, and machine learning. Along with the approximately 700-subject first cohort, a separate validation cohort of around 120 different subjects was used. The study aimed to test whether signatures of past pathogen exposure could be identified by cataloging public T cell receptors. The investigation overall reported the following: Most TCR sequences were observed very rarely across donors, whereas some public TCRs were present in many individuals. The classifier was reported to diagnose cytomegalovirus status with high specificity and sensitivity in both the original cohort and the validation cohort. In vitro tests confirmed that a few of the cytomegalovirus-associated TCR beta chains recognize cytomegalovirus antigens. The study gave a list of around 170 TCR beta chains associated with cytomegalovirus. A later analysis lacked HLA typing for the validation cohort, so it scored co-occurrence in that cohort across all 120 repertoires. A later analysis found that TCRs clustered in the first cohort also tended to co-occur in the 100 to 150 validation repertoires, with 94% of cluster scores above 0. According to the authors, the approach could potentially be generalized to other disease states and immunological phenotypes.

The library was built by means of the immunoSEQ multiplex PCR assay. Under the source paper's analysis protocol: A statistical classification framework was built to diagnose cytomegalovirus status from the catalog of TCR beta chain sequences. The table comes from immuneACCESS by way of TCRdb, which keeps in-frame sequences with V and J called. Part of the clones is missing from these tables; in studies checked, under half for an unresolved V gene and the rest for unknown reasons. V and J calls plus clone size are reproduced from that table; the DNA served to infer D and trimming. The sample has around 350,000 clones on record, more than 80% of them singletons. Roughly 0.83% of the sample goes to the ten largest clones. Separate from the approximately 730-subject first cohort, the validation cohort of about 110 subjects was the group to which the donors belonged.

The receptor comes from a woman younger than 35 in good health and CMV-seronegative. The V gene is TRBV7-8 and the J gene is TRBJ2-7; the D gene cannot be resolved reliably. The material sequenced was PBMCs. The DNA sequence is TGTGCCAGCAGCTTAACAACAAGTTCGTACGAGCAGTACTTC. Protein translation: CASSLTTSSYEQYF.